The rows below give T cell receptor beta chains drawn from one sample of a study of blood T cells in healthy people across ages. TCRdb fed the 5' RACE reads into MiXCR, producing one record per CDR3 protein. Counted here are hundreds of thousands of distinct CDR3 sequences, roughly 32% occurring once; the ten biggest clones make up 15% to 19%. The specimen was blood. All receptors derive from an elderly woman in good health. Each CDR3 is given with its conserved first and last residue. Fields, in order: V gene, CDR3 length, J gene, clone size, D gene, CDR3 DNA, CDR3 protein. The D gene is left open where the match is weak. Clone size appears in some rows only: once, few, many, or a class for an expanded clone.

TRBV20-1	16	TRBJ2-7	many	TRBD1	TGCAGTGCCCCAGGACAGGGGGCCCTCTTCTCCTACGAGCAGTACTTC	CSAPGQGALFSYEQYF
TRBV14	13	TRBJ2-7	.	TRBD2	TGTGCCAGCAGCCCCCGGACTAGCGTCGAGCAGTACTTC	CASSPRTSVEQYF
TRBV3-1	17	TRBJ2-2	.	TRBD1	TGTGCCAGCAGCCCCGGGACGTCAGGGGGATACACCGGGGAGCTGTTTTTT	CASSPGTSGGYTGELFF
TRBV12-3/TRBV12-4	14	TRBJ2-3	many	.	TGTGCCAGCAGTCCTCTAGGAGGGCGGGCGAGGGGGTATTTT	CASSPLGGRARGYF
TRBV5-6	15	TRBJ1-5	many	.	TGTGCCAGCAGCTTAAACGGGGCTAAGCGGCAGCCCCAGCATTTT	CASSLNGAKRQPQHF
TRBV18	16	TRBJ2-5	many	.	TGTGCCAGCTCACCCATCACAAAAACGGGGCAAGAGACCCAGTACTTC	CASSPITKTGQETQYF
TRBV6-5	15	TRBJ2-3	many	TRBD1	TGTGCCAGCAGACGCGGACAGGGGGCATCAGATACGCAGTATTTT	CASRRGQGASDTQYF
TRBV5-5	13	TRBJ1-4	.	.	TGTGCCAGCAGCTTCAGCAGCAGTGAAAAACTGTTTTTT	CASSFSSSEKLFF
TRBV28	15	TRBJ2-1	.	TRBD1	TGTGCCAGCACCGTGTTGACAGGGGGTTCCAATGAGCAGTTCTTC	CASTVLTGGSNEQFF
TRBV14	18	TRBJ2-2	.	TRBD1	TGTGCCAGCAGCCAAGATCTGACCGGGACAGGATCCACCGGGGAGCTGTTTTTT	CASSQDLTGTGSTGELFF
TRBV7-2	15	TRBJ2-5	.	.	TGTGCCAGCAGCCCCTGGGGGGCAGGGGTAGAGACCCAGTACTTC	CASSPWGAGVETQYF
TRBV5-6	15	TRBJ1-4	.	TRBD1	TGTGCCAGCAGCTTGGCGGACAGGGCCGGTAAAAAACTGTTTTTT	CASSLADRAGKKLFF
TRBV5-1	13	TRBJ1-2	.	.	TGCGCCAGCAACTTGGTAGTCGGTGATGGCTACACCTTC	CASNLVVGDGYTF
TRBV28	15	TRBJ1-2	.	.	TGTGCCAGCTCTGAGGTGGCCTCGGGGGTAGCGGGCTACACCTTC	CASSEVASGVAGYTF
TRBV21-1	16	TRBJ2-4	many	.	TGTGCCAGCAGGGGTGACAGAACCCTAGCCAAAAACATTCAGTACTTC	CASRGDRTLAKNIQYF
TRBV4-1	15	TRBJ2-3	.	.	TGCGCCAGCAGCCAAGACGGGGGAGGAACAGATACGCAGTATTTT	CASSQDGGGTDTQYF
TRBV29-1	11	TRBJ1-2	many	.	TGCAGCGTTGGGGGAGGATCTGGCTACACCTTC	CSVGGGSGYTF
TRBV19	14	TRBJ1-2	many	.	TGTGCCAGTAGTATCGCGGGATTTGGCTATGGCTACACCTTC	CASSIAGFGYGYTF
TRBV11-2	14	TRBJ1-2	.	.	TGTGCCAGCAGCTTAGATCGGGCGGATGGTGGCTACATCTTC	CASSLDRADGGYIF
TRBV20-1	15	TRBJ2-4	.	.	TGCGGTGCTAGAGACGTCGGGGTAGCCAAAAACGTTCAGTACTTC	CGARDVGVAKNVQYF
TRBV5-1	15	TRBJ2-2	.	.	TGCGCCAGCAGCTCCGGACGGATGAACACCGGGGAGCTGTTTTTT	CASSSGRMNTGELFF
TRBV7-2	14	TRBJ1-2	.	TRBD1	TGTGCCAGCAGCCTGACAGGGTTACACTATGGCTACACCTTC	CASSLTGLHYGYTF
TRBV10-3	14	TRBJ2-1	many	TRBD2	TGTGCCATCAGGCAGGACGGGGGGTACAATGAGCAGTTCTTC	CAIRQDGGYNEQFF
TRBV4-1	15	TRBJ2-3	.	TRBD1	TGCGCCAGCAGCCAAGGTACAGGGGCGGGAGATACGCAGTATTTT	CASSQGTGAGDTQYF
TRBV3-1	14	TRBJ2-7	many	.	TGTGCCAGCAGCCAAGTCGCAGGCTACTACGAGCAGTACTTC	CASSQVAGYYEQYF
TRBV6-2/TRBV6-3	17	TRBJ2-7	many	.	TGTGCCAGCAGTTACTGGCCGTCTCTCGGGGGGCAGAACGAGCAGTACTTC	CASSYWPSLGGQNEQYF
TRBV7-9	14	TRBJ2-1	many	TRBD1	TGTGCCAGCAGCTGGACGGACAGGGACAATGAGCAGTTCTTC	CASSWTDRDNEQFF
TRBV15	15	TRBJ1-5	.	.	TGTGCCACCAGCAGAGAGAGGGGGATTCATCAGCCCCAGCATTTT	CATSRERGIHQPQHF
TRBV5-1	18	TRBJ2-2	many	TRBD2	TGCGCCAGCAGCTTGGACCCGATCAGCGGGGGGAACACCGGGGAGCTGTTTTTT	CASSLDPISGGNTGELFF
TRBV9	15	TRBJ1-2	.	TRBD1	TGTGCCAGCAGCGTAGAAGGGACAGGGTGGGATGGCTACACCTTC	CASSVEGTGWDGYTF
TRBV2	17	TRBJ2-7	few	TRBD2	TGTGCCAGCAGTGAAGCGGCTAGCGGGGGGTTAGGATACGAGCAGTACTTC	CASSEAASGGLGYEQYF
TRBV15	14	TRBJ2-3	many	.	TGTGCCACCAGCAGAATCTCACTCACAGATACGCAGTATTTT	CATSRISLTDTQYF
TRBV7-8	14	TRBJ2-7	many	.	TGTGCCAGCAGCTTAGCATCCCTCCAGGGTTCCCAGTACTTC	CASSLASLQGSQYF
TRBV6-6	15	TRBJ2-1	.	.	TGTGCCAGCAGTTGCCCCGGGAGAGCCAAAAACATTCAGTTCTTC	CASSCPGRAKNIQFF
TRBV20-1	15	TRBJ2-1	.	.	TGCAGTGCTCAATGGGGGGTGGGCTCCTACAATGAGCAGTTCTTC	CSAQWGVGSYNEQFF
TRBV7-9	15	TRBJ2-5	.	.	TGTGCCAGCAGCTTAGAGGCCAGTGGTAGGGAGACCCAGTACTTC	CASSLEASGRETQYF
TRBV11-2	15	TRBJ1-3	.	.	TGTGCCAGCAGCTTGAGTTTATCCACTGGAAACACCATATATTTT	CASSLSLSTGNTIYF
TRBV2	11	TRBJ2-7	many	.	TGTGCCAGCAGTGCTAGATACGAGCAGTACTTC	CASSARYEQYF
TRBV4-2	12	TRBJ1-4	.	.	TGTGCCAGCAGCCGCACGGAAGAAAAACTGTTTTTT	CASSRTEEKLFF
TRBV11-2	15	TRBJ2-1	many	TRBD2	TGTGCCAGCAGCCCCTTAGCGGGGGGGGACAATGAGCAGTTCTTC	CASSPLAGGDNEQFF
TRBV5-1	14	TRBJ1-1	.	.	TGCGCCAGCAGCTTGTCGGCGATTCGGGCTGAAGCTTTCTTT	CASSLSAIRAEAFF
TRBV9	23	TRBJ2-1	many	TRBD2	TGTGCCAGCAGCGCCCTCGGGGGGGGGGCAACTGATAGAGAGGGATTTTCCTACAATGAGCAGTTCTTC	CASSALGGGATDREGFSYNEQFF
TRBV6-6	17	TRBJ2-1	few	TRBD2	TGTGCCAGCAGTTACTCGAGGCTAGCGGGGGGGATGGGTGAGCAGTTCTTC	CASSYSRLAGGMGEQFF